The 2 T cell receptor beta chains listed next were all sequenced from one sample in a study of cytomegalovirus exposure and HLA in healthy donors. Primers: 60 Vbeta forward and 13 Jbeta reverse. Profiled with immunoSEQ multiplex PCR; TCRdb holds only in-frame clones, not every one. The table has 100,000 or so clones, over 80% seen once. The sample was PBMCs. The receptors derive from a man aged 25 to 40 in good health and CMV-seropositive.

This chain joins TRBV28 and TRBJ2-7; a weak D match, TRBD2 (6 bases). The CDR3 runs 14 residues. The V and J ends lost 5 bases and 6 bases respectively, with 17 bases between them. Germline V gene lookup returns CDR1 MDHEN and CDR2 SYDVKM. The CDR3 loop is CASSAPTSSSEQYF. CDR3 nucleotides: TGTGCCAGCAGTGCCCCGACTAGTAGCTCCGAGCAGTACTTC.

The CDR3 here is CASSVTVQKDTQYF. The CDR3 DNA reads as TGTGCCAGCAGTGTGACTGTTCAGAAAGATACGCAGTATTTT. The genes are TRBV6-1 and TRBJ2-3; no firm D call. V lost 4 bases and J lost 5, with 13 bases in between. Germline V CDR1 and CDR2: MNHNS, SASEGT. The CDR3 sequence is 14 residues long.